This is a list of T cell receptor beta chains from one sample in a study of metastatic and nonmetastatic thyroid tumors. TCRdb reprocessed the PCR reads via MiXCR. The top ten clones hold approximately 4.8% of a sample with some 28,000 clones, roughly 17% of them seen once. Sequenced material: blood. The receptors derive from a female donor with papillary thyroid cancer or a benign thyroid nodule (not recorded which). Some clones in this sample may be carry-over from other donors' samples. The CDR3 runs from the conserved cysteine through the conserved F or W. A D gene is named only where the DNA matches it firmly. Clone sizes are given selectively: once, few, many, or a class where the clone is expanded.

>TRBV18|many|TRBJ2-5|NA
CASSQQETQYF
TGTGCCAGCTCGCAACAAGAGACCCAGTACTTC
>TRBV6-2/TRBV6-3|NA|TRBJ2-7|NA
CASSFQGYEQYF
TGTGCCAGCAGTTTCCAGGGGTACGAGCAGTACTTC
>TRBV30|NA|TRBJ2-5|NA
CAWSSQETQYF
TGTGCCTGGAGTTCCCAAGAGACCCAGTACTTC
>TRBV29-1|many|TRBJ2-5|TRBD2
CSVVGREYQETQYF
TGCAGCGTTGTAGGGCGGGAGTACCAAGAGACCCAGTACTTC
>TRBV28|few|TRBJ2-5|TRBD2
CASQYGGPREAQYF
TGTGCCAGCCAATACGGCGGCCCGCGGGAGGCCCAGTACTTC
>TRBV5-1|many|TRBJ2-1|NA
CASSLGGGSYNEQFF
TGCGCCAGCAGCTTAGGGGGAGGCTCCTACAATGAGCAGTTCTTC
>TRBV5-4|NA|TRBJ2-7|NA
CASSLGGPSQWEQYF
TGTGCCAGCAGCTTAGGGGGGCCCTCCCAGTGGGAGCAGTACTTC
>TRBV5-5|many|TRBJ2-6|NA
CASSFSGGYSGANVLTF
TGTGCCAGCAGCTTTTCTGGAGGTTACTCTGGGGCCAACGTCCTGACTTTC
>TRBV28|many|TRBJ1-2|TRBD1
CASTSQGTGYTF
TGTGCCAGCACCTCACAGGGGACTGGCTACACCTTC
>TRBV7-9|many|TRBJ2-5|NA
CASSLELEYETQYF
TGTGCCAGCAGCTTAGAGTTGGAATACGAGACCCAGTACTTC
>TRBV5-1|many|TRBJ2-3|TRBD1
CASSYGQALADTQYF
TGCGCCAGCAGCTACGGACAGGCTTTGGCAGATACGCAGTATTTT
>TRBV9|NA|TRBJ1-1|TRBD1
CASGRALQGAGIGAEAFF
TGTGCCAGCGGACGAGCCCTACAGGGGGCCGGGATAGGCGCTGAAGCTTTCTTT
>TRBV19|NA|TRBJ1-2|TRBD1
CASRGQGEFYGYTF
TGTGCCAGCCGGGGACAGGGGGAGTTCTATGGCTACACCTTC
>TRBV6-5|few|TRBJ1-6|TRBD1
CASSYGRGLDSPLHF
TGTGCCAGCAGTTACGGCAGGGGGCTTGATTCACCCCTCCACTTT
>TRBV12-3/TRBV12-4|many|TRBJ1-2|TRBD1
CASSLDRAPSGYTF
TGTGCCAGCAGCCTGGACAGGGCCCCGAGTGGCTACACCTTC
>TRBV5-1|many|TRBJ1-5|NA
CASSPAPTVNSNQPQHF
TGCGCCAGCAGCCCGGCCCCGACCGTGAATAGCAATCAGCCCCAGCATTTT